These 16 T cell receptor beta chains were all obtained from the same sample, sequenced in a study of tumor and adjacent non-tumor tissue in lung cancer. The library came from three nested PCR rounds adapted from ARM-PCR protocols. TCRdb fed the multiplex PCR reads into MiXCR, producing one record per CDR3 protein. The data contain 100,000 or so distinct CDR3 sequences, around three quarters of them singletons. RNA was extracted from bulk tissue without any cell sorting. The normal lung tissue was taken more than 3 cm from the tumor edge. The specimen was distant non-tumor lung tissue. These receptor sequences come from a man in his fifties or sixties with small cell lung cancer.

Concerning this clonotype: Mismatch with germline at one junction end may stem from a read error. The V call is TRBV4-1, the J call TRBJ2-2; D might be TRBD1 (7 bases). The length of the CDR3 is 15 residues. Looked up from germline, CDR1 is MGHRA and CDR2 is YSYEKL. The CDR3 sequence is CASSSRGAYIGELLF. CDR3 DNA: TGCGCCAGCAGCAGCAGGGGGGCCTATATCGGGGAACTGTTGTTT.

Here the CDR3 DNA reads TGTGCCAGCAGTCCCGGCACTAGCGCGTCCGTGGAGCTGTTTTTT. The encoded protein is CASSPGTSASVELFF. The chain recombines TRBV12-3 or TRBV12-4 with TRBJ2-2; 7 bases match TRBD2. The CDR3 length is 15 residues. With V trimmed by 5 bases and J by 10 bases, 13 bases remained unmatched.

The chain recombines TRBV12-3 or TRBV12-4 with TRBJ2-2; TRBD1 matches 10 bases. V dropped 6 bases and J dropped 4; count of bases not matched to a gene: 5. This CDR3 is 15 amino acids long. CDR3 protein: CASSPGQGITGELFF. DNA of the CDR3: TGTGCCAGCAGCCCGGGACAGGGGATCACCGGGGAGCTGTTTTTT.

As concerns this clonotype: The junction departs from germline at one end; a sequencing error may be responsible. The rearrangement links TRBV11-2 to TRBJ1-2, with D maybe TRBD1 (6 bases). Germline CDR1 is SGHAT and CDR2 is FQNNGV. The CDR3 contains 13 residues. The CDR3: CDSSRTANYGYTF. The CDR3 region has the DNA TGTGACAGCAGCCGGACAGCTAACTATGGCTACACCTTC.

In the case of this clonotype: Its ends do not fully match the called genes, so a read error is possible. CDR3 bases: TGCGCCAGCAGCTTAGGAGGACAGGGTCGGAATGAGCAATTATTC. Translating gives CASSLGGQGRNEQLF. The rearrangement links TRBV11-2 to TRBJ2-1; TRBD1 aligns across 8 bases. The CDR3 has 15 amino acids. Per the germline V gene, CDR1 is SGHAT and CDR2 is FQNNGV.

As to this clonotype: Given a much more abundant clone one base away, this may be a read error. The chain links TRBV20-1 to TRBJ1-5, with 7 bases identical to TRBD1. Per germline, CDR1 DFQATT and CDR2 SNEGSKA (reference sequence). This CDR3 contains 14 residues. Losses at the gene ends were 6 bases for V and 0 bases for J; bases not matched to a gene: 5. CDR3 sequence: CSALGQFSNQPQHF. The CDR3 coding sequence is TGCAGTGCCTTGGGACAGTTTAGCAATCAGCCCCAGCATTTT.

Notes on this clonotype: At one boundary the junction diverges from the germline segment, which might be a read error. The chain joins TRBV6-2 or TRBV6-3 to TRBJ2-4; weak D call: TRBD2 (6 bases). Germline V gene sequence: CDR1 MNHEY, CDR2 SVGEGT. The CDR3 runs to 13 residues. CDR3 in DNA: TGTGCCACCAGGGAGGTGGCCATAAACATTCAGTACTTC. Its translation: CATREVAINIQYF.

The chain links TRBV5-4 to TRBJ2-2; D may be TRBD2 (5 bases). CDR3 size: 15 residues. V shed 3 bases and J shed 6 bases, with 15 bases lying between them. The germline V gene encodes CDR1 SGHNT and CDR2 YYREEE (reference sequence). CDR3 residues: CASSSGMGNAGELFF. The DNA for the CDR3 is TGTGCCAGCAGCTCGGGAATGGGTAACGCCGGGGAGCTGTTTTTT.

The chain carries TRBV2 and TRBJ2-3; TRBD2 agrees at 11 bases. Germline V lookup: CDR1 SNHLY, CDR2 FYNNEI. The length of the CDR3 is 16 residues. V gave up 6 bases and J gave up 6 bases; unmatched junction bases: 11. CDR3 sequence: CASRLLLAGVGDTQYF. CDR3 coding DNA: TGTGCCAGCAGACTCCTACTAGCGGGAGTGGGCGATACGCAGTATTTT.

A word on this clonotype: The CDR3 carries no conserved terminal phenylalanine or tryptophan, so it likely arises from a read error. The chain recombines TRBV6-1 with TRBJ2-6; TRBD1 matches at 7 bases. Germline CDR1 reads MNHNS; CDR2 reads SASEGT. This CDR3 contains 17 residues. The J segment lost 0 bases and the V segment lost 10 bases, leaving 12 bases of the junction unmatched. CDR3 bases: TGTGCCACCAGCCTAGACAGGGACCACTCTGGGGCCAACGTCCTGACTTTA. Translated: CATSLDRDHSGANVLTL.

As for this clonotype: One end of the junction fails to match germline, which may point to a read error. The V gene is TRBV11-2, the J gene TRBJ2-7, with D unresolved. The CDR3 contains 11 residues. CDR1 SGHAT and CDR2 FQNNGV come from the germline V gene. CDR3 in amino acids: CASSFSFEQYF. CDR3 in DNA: TGTGCCAGCAGCTTTTCTTTCGAGCAATACTTC.

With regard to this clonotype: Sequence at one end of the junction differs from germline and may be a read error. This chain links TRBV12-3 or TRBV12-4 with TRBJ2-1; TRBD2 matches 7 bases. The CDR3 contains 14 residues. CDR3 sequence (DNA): TGTGTCAGCAGGCACGGGGGGACCTACAATAAGCAGTTCTTC. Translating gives CVSRHGGTYNKQFF.

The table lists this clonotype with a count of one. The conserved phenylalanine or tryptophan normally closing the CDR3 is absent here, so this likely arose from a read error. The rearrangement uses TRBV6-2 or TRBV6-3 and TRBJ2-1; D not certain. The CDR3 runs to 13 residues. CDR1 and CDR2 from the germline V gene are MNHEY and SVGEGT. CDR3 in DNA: TGTGCCAGCAATACCGGCCCTAACAATGAACAGTTCCTC. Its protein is CASNTGPNNEQFL.

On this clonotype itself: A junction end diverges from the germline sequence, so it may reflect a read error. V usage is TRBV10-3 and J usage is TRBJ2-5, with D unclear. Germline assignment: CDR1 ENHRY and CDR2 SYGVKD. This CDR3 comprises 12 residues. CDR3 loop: CTISAREETQYF. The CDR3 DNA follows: TGTACCATCAGTGCTAGAGAAGAGACCCAGTACTTC.

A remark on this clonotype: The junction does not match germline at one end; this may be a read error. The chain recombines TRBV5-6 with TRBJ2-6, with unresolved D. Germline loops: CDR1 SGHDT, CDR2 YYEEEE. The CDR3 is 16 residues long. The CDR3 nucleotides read TGTGTCAGCAGCTTGGTTAGGTGGACTGGGGCCAACGTCCTGACTTTC. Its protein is CVSSLVRWTGANVLTF.

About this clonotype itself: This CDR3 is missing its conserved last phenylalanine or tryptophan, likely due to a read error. The CDR3 region is CASSQGMCQPQHI. The CDR3 DNA follows: TGCGCTAGCAGCCAGGGGATGTGTCAGCCCCAGCATATT. This rearrangement joins TRBV4-1 to TRBJ1-5; D is perhaps TRBD1 (6 bases). CDR1 is MGHRA, CDR2 YSYEKL, per germline. There are 13 residues in the CDR3.